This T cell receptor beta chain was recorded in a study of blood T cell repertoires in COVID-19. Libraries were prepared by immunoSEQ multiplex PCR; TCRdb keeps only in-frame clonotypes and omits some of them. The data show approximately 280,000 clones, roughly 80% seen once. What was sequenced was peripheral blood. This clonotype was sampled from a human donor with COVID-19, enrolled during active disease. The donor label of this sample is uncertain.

The CDR3: CAIGMGPAGVNSPLHF. CDR3 DNA sequence: TGTGCCATCGGTATGGGGCCCGCGGGGGTGAATTCACCCCTCCACTTT. The V call is TRBV10-3, the J call TRBJ1-6; maybe TRBD1 (5 bases). The germline V gene has CDR1 ENHRY and CDR2 SYGVKD. The CDR3 is 16 residues long. V was trimmed by 8 bases and J by 7 bases, leaving 21 bases between them.